These 32 T cell receptor beta chains were all obtained from the same sample, sequenced in a study of blood T cells in healthy people across ages. A second PCR, run for roughly 7 to 12 cycles, used a sample-barcoded 5' primer plus a J-beta primer mix. TCRdb re-derived calls from the 5' RACE reads in MiXCR, one entry per CDR3 protein. The sample holds 950,000 to 1,200,000 distinct CDR3 sequences, 35% to 40% seen once. Sequences were obtained from blood. The source is a man aged 18-30 years in good health.

The chain recombines TRBV29-1 with TRBJ1-1; unclear D gene. The CDR3 totals 14 residues. Trimming left V 6 bases short and J 4 bases short, with 18 bases between. CDR1 is SQVTM, CDR2 ANQGSEA, per germline. For the CDR3, the DNA is TGCAGCGTGGGCCCGGAGTCAGACGTCACTGAAGCTTTCTTT. Protein product: CSVGPESDVTEAFF.

The chain links TRBV7-2 to TRBJ2-2, with D perhaps matching TRBD1 (6 bases). Deletions cut 7 bases from V and 2 bases from J, with 8 bases between. The CDR3 totals 13 residues. Germline lookup yields CDR1 SGHTA and CDR2 FQGNSA. In nucleotides, the CDR3 is TGTGCCAGCAACAGGGTAAACACCGGGGAGCTGTTTTTT. As protein: CASNRVNTGELFF.

V and J are TRBV12-3 or TRBV12-4 and TRBJ2-5; the D gene is possibly TRBD1 (5 bases). The DNA end lines up better with TRBJ2-7; the J call may be wrong. CDR3 length: 14 residues. The CDR3 nucleotides read TGTGCCAGCACCTGGTCATTGGACAACTACGAGCAGTACTTC. Amino acids: CASTWSLDNYEQYF.

The V gene is TRBV20-1, the J gene TRBJ2-7, with D maybe TRBD1 (5 bases). V lost 5 bases and J 7 bases, leaving 18 bases between the germline ends. Germline values: CDR1 DFQATT, CDR2 SNEGSKA (reference sequence). The CDR3 runs 13 residues. This chain's CDR3 is CSAQDTLNSEQYF. The CDR3 DNA follows: TGCAGTGCTCAGGACACCTTAAACAGTGAGCAGTACTTC.

This clonotype appeared a few times. The chain carries TRBV20-1 and TRBJ2-3; TRBD2 agrees at 9 bases. The CDR3 is made up of 16 amino acids. J lost 4 bases, V lost 1 base, and 9 bases had no gene match. Germline V gene data show CDR1 as DFQATT and CDR2 as SNEGSKA (reference sequence). CDR3 region: CSARGVGTSFSDTQYF. CDR3 bases: TGCAGTGCTAGAGGGGTAGGGACTAGCTTTTCAGATACGCAGTATTTT.

The chain links TRBV6-5 to TRBJ1-1, with D tentatively TRBD1 (5 bases). The CDR3 loop spans 11 amino acids. V lost 4 bases and J 10 bases, leaving 10 bases between the germline ends. The germline V gene has CDR1 MNHEY and CDR2 SVGAGI. The CDR3 is CASSWTGGAFF. The CDR3 region has the DNA TGTGCCAGCAGTTGGACTGGGGGAGCTTTCTTT.

The sample holds a few counts of this clonotype. The chain employs TRBV7-3 and TRBJ2-3; 7 bases fit TRBD2. The CDR3 spans 14 residues. Germline assignment: CDR1 SGHTA and CDR2 FQGTGA. The V segment lost 4 bases and the J segment 3 bases; nucleotides outside the gene matches: 4. Here the CDR3 reads CASSWGGLTDTQYF. CDR3 coding DNA: TGTGCCAGCAGCTGGGGGGGGTTGACAGATACGCAGTATTTT.

This clonotype was seen just once. This sequence joins TRBV6-5 and TRBJ2-7, with 13 bases that match TRBD2. The DNA matches TRBJ2-5 better at its end, which makes the J call doubtful. CDR3 length: 15 amino acids. CDR1 MNHEY and CDR2 SVGAGI come from the germline V gene. Written as DNA, the CDR3 is TGTGCCAGCACTCGGACTAGCGGGGGTAAAGAGACCCAGTACTTC. This gives the protein CASTRTSGGKETQYF.

The V call is TRBV20-1, the J call TRBJ1-1; D is uncertain. Germline CDR1 DFQATT, CDR2 SNEGSKA (reference sequence). Trimming cost V 3 bases and J 2 bases, with 10 bases left between them. The CDR3 runs to 13 residues. The CDR3 here is CSASRKENTEAFF. The CDR3 nucleotides are TGCAGTGCTAGTAGGAAAGAAAACACTGAAGCTTTCTTT.

This rearrangement joins TRBV5-1 to TRBJ1-4; D uncertain. The V gene lost 5 bases and the J gene lost 1 base, with 12 bases spanning the gap. The CDR3 has 15 residues. CDR1 and CDR2 from the germline V gene are SGHRS and YFSETQ. The CDR3 spells CASRPHSETNEKLFF. Here the CDR3 DNA reads TGCGCCAGCAGACCACATTCCGAAACTAATGAAAAACTGTTTTTT.

This clonotype was seen more than once but under ten times. The V and J genes are TRBV9 and TRBJ2-3, with 8 bases that match TRBD2. V trimming: 0 bases; J trimming: 3 bases; junction bases outside the gene matches: 12. The CDR3 extends over 18 amino acids. In germline, CDR1 is SGDLS, CDR2 YYNGEE. Here the CDR3 reads CASSVGSFSGGATDTQYF. The CDR3 DNA is TGTGCCAGCAGCGTAGGAAGTTTCAGCGGGGGTGCAACAGATACGCAGTATTTT.

The rearrangement joins TRBV9 to TRBJ1-1; D uncertain. There are 10 residues in the CDR3. The germline V and J ends were trimmed by 4 bases and 10 bases, with 8 bases remaining between them. Germline lookup yields CDR1 SGDLS and CDR2 YYNGEE. The CDR3: CASSPSPAFF. The DNA for the CDR3 is TGTGCCAGCAGCCCCTCCCCAGCTTTCTTT. Full variable domain (rest looked up from reference TRBV9 and TRBJ1-1): DSGVTQTPKHLITATGQRVTLRCSPRSGDLSVYWYQQSLDQGLQFLIQYYNGEERAKGNILERFSAQQFPDLHSELNLSSLELGDSALYFCASSPSPAFFGQGTRLTVV.

About this clonotype: A read error is possible here, since a much larger clone lies one base away. This chain links TRBV4-3 with TRBJ2-3; weak D call: TRBD2 (6 bases). The germline gives CDR1 LGHNA, CDR2 YSLEER. The CDR3 is 14 residues long. V lost 1 base and J 5 bases, leaving 10 bases between the germline ends. The CDR3 region has the DNA TGCGCCAGCAGCCAAGGTAGAGCGGGAGATACGCAGTATTTT. Its protein product is CASSQGRAGDTQYF.

With respect to this clonotype: A much larger clonotype is one base distant, so this may be a read error. The CDR3 nucleotides read TGTGCCAGCAGCGCTAGAACGTACCGGAATGAGCAGTACTTC. This codes for CASSARTYRNEQYF. This sequence joins TRBV2 and TRBJ2-7; no clear D. CDR3 length equals 14 residues. CDR1 and CDR2 from the germline V gene are SNHLY and FYNNEI. V lost 6 bases and J 7 bases, leaving 19 bases between the germline ends.

The J gene is TRBJ2-3, the V gene TRBV6-5; no clear D gene. The CDR3 has 15 amino acids. Germline assignment: CDR1 MNHEY and CDR2 SVGAGI. The ends were cut back, 6 bases at V and 0 bases at J, with 13 bases in the middle. The CDR3 is CASSRSKESTDTQYF. CDR3 sequence (DNA): TGTGCCAGCAGCCGGAGTAAGGAGAGCACAGATACGCAGTATTTT.

The chain is built from TRBV27 and TRBJ1-2, with TRBD1 matching 7 bases. The CDR3 is 14 amino acids. The V and J ends lost 5 bases and 3 bases, in that order; junction bases with no gene match: 6. The germline V gene encodes CDR1 MNHEY and CDR2 SMNVEV (reference sequence). CDR3 amino acids: CASSPQGGHYGYTF. CDR3 nucleotides: TGTGCCAGCAGTCCCCAAGGGGGCCACTATGGCTACACCTTC.

CDR3 coding DNA: TGTGCCAGCAGCTCCCTCGGGGGGTACCAAGAGACCCAGTACTTC. Translating gives CASSSLGGYQETQYF. This chain links TRBV6-2 or TRBV6-3 with TRBJ2-5, with 7 bases matching TRBD2. Germline-derived CDR1 and CDR2 are MNHEY and SVGEGT. The CDR3 spans 15 residues. After removal of 6 bases from V and 0 bases from J, the junction contained 7 bases not matched to a gene.

This clonotype appeared a few times. The chain is built from TRBV20-1 and TRBJ1-2; a weak D match, TRBD1 (6 bases). This CDR3 spans 17 amino acids. Germline lookup yields CDR1 DFQATT and CDR2 SNEGSKA (reference sequence). With 0 bases removed from V and 2 bases from J, the gap between germline ends came to 19 bases. CDR3 nucleotides: TGCAGTGCTAGAGAGTTAGCGGGACACAGCCAAAACTATGGCTACACCTTC. Its translation is CSARELAGHSQNYGYTF.

In its sample, this clonotype was seen a few times. The CDR3 nucleotides read TGTGCCAGGTCTCCGGGACTAGCGGGGGGGATCACAGATACGCAGTATTTT. This codes for CARSPGLAGGITDTQYF. This rearrangement joins TRBV25-1 to TRBJ2-3; 16 bases line up with TRBD2. Germline lookup yields CDR1 MGHDK and CDR2 SYGVNS. J was trimmed by 2 bases and V by 9 bases; bases with no gene match: 8. This CDR3 is 17 amino acids long.

This chain uses TRBV6-1 with TRBJ2-3, with D tentatively TRBD2 (6 bases). V dropped 2 bases and J dropped 0 bases, with 12 bases sitting between them. The CDR3 sequence is 16 residues long. The germline gives CDR1 MNHNS, CDR2 SASEGT. The CDR3, as DNA: TGTGCCAGCAGTGAATATTCTAGCGAGAGCACAGATACGCAGTATTTT. Its translation is CASSEYSSESTDTQYF.

This rearrangement joins TRBV20-1 to TRBJ2-4; weak D call: TRBD2 (5 bases). Between the trimmed V and J ends, which lost 5 bases and 0 bases, there was a span of 14 bases. This CDR3 is 15 amino acids long. CDR1 and CDR2 from the germline V gene are DFQATT and SNEGSKA (reference sequence). The CDR3: CSASHPTIAKNIQYF. As DNA, the CDR3 is TGCAGTGCTTCTCACCCGACTATAGCCAAAAACATTCAGTACTTC.

The J gene is TRBJ1-1, the V gene TRBV3-1; a possible D gene is TRBD1 (5 bases). Trimming pared 6 bases from V and 4 bases from J, leaving 12 bases between. This CDR3 comprises 13 residues. Germline V gene sequence: CDR1 LGHDT, CDR2 YNNKEL (reference sequence). CDR3 coding DNA: TGTGCCAGCAGACTCGCGAGGGGCACTGAAGCTTTCTTT. Residues: CASRLARGTEAFF.

This clonotype occurred a few times. The chain recombines TRBV20-1 with TRBJ2-1; D remains unclear. The ends were cut back, 2 bases at V and 5 bases at J, with 10 bases in the middle. The germline gives CDR1 DFQATT, CDR2 SNEGSKA (reference sequence). This CDR3 spans 13 amino acids. CDR3 residues: CSARHSPNNEQFF. CDR3 coding DNA: TGCAGTGCTAGACATTCACCAAACAATGAGCAGTTCTTC.

A few counts support this clonotype. V is TRBV4-1 and J is TRBJ2-5; D may be TRBD1 (5 bases). Trimming pared 1 base from V and 1 base from J, leaving 19 bases between. The CDR3 contains 18 residues. Germline V CDR1 and CDR2: MGHRA, YSYEKL. The CDR3 spells CASSQGMGQDKFQETQYF. CDR3 bases: TGCGCCAGCAGCCAAGGGATGGGGCAGGACAAGTTCCAAGAGACCCAGTACTTC.

There are a few counts of this clonotype. The V call is TRBV10-3, the J call TRBJ1-2, with 10 bases fitting TRBD1. Germline CDR1 ENHRY, CDR2 SYGVKD. The CDR3 length is 17 residues. V shed 8 bases and J 2 bases; nucleotides not matched to a gene: 14. CDR3 DNA sequence: TGTGCCATCCGATACTTTCTGCCGGGACAGGGGAACTATGGCTACACCTTC. Translation: CAIRYFLPGQGNYGYTF.

There are a few counts of this clonotype. CDR3 protein: CSAGYEQYF. The DNA of the CDR3 is TGCAGTGCGGGCTACGAGCAGTACTTC. V gene TRBV20-1 combines with J gene TRBJ2-7; D is unresolved. This CDR3 is built from 9 residues. Per germline, CDR1 DFQATT and CDR2 SNEGSKA (reference sequence). V lost 6 bases and J 3 bases, leaving 3 bases between the germline ends.

This sequence joins TRBV2 and TRBJ2-2; 8 bases are a match to TRBD1. The germline CDR1 and CDR2 sequences are SNHLY and FYNNEI. The CDR3 has 15 residues. Trimming at V came to 5 bases and at J to 2 bases, leaving 4 bases not matched to a gene. Written as DNA, the CDR3 is TGTGCCAGCAGTCGGACAGGGCATAACACCGGGGAGCTGTTTTTT. Its protein product is CASSRTGHNTGELFF.

The V call is TRBV7-2, the J call TRBJ2-3, with a possible D match to TRBD2 (6 bases). V was clipped by 0 bases and J by 6 bases, with 16 bases between them. CDR3 length: 16 amino acids. The germline CDR1 and CDR2 sequences are SGHTA and FQGNSA. The CDR3 loop reads CASSLARDPYTDTQYF. The CDR3 region has the DNA TGTGCCAGCAGCTTAGCGCGGGATCCCTACACTGATACGCAGTATTTT.

The V call is TRBV7-2, the J call TRBJ2-7, with a possible D match to TRBD1 (6 bases). The germline V gene encodes CDR1 SGHTA and CDR2 FQGNSA. This CDR3 is built from 14 residues. V was shortened by 4 bases and J by 2 bases, with 12 bases between the two germline ends. CDR3 nucleotides: TGTGCCAGCAGCTCCGGGACAAATGCCTACGAGCAGTACTTC. Amino acids: CASSSGTNAYEQYF.

The chain couples TRBV5-1 to TRBJ1-1; TRBD1 might be the D (5 bases). V was trimmed by 4 bases and J by 5 bases, leaving 15 bases between them. Germline CDR1 SGHRS, CDR2 YFSETQ. This CDR3 has 14 residues. CDR3 loop: CASSAGGVGTEAFF. The CDR3 nucleotides are TGCGCCAGCAGCGCCGGAGGGGTTGGAACTGAAGCTTTCTTT.

This sequence joins TRBV13 and TRBJ2-5; 7 positions match TRBD2. Germline V gene data show CDR1 as PRHDT and CDR2 as FYEKMQ (reference sequence). The CDR3 has 13 amino acids. The V gene end was trimmed by 5 bases and the J gene end by 4 bases; junction bases not matched to a gene: 4. The CDR3 here is CASSQTSVETQYF. The CDR3 DNA reads as TGTGCCAGCAGCCAAACTAGCGTAGAGACCCAGTACTTC. Filled out from reference TRBV13 and TRBJ2-5, the complete variable domain reads AAGVIQSPRHLIKEKRETATLKCYPIPRHDTVYWYQQGPGQDPQFLISFYEKMQSDKGSIPDRFSAQQFSDYHSELNMSSLELGDSALYFCASSQTSVETQYFGPGTRLLVL.

V usage is TRBV7-9 and J usage is TRBJ1-2, with D possibly TRBD1 on 6 matching bases. CDR3 size: 14 residues. Germline-derived CDR1 and CDR2 are SEHNR and FQNEAQ (reference sequence). V lost 4 bases, J lost 3 bases, and 12 bases lay in between. The CDR3 DNA follows: TGTGCCAGCAGCTCAATGGACAGAGACTATGGCTACACCTTC. Translating it yields CASSSMDRDYGYTF.